This passage covers 5 T cell receptor beta chains from one sample sequenced in a study of T cells in Graves' hyperthyroidism and ophthalmopathy. TCR beta CDR3 sequences were amplified from RNA transcripts. The TCR CDR3 first-round RT-PCR relied on the HTBI primer set. TCRdb passed the multiplex PCR reads through MiXCR, listing each CDR3 protein once. The repertoire holds a few hundred thousand distinct CDR3 sequences, with 35% to 55% as singletons. Sequenced sample: peripheral blood or thyroid tissue (not recorded which). The receptors come from an adult woman with Graves' disease, either hyperthyroidism or ophthalmopathy (not recorded which).

A word on this clonotype: The CDR3 carries no conserved terminal phenylalanine or tryptophan, so it likely arises from a read error. The V and J genes are TRBV6-4 and TRBJ2-6; no clear D gene. The CDR3 totals 15 residues. Germline CDR1 and CDR2: MRHNA and SNTAGT. Trimming cost V 0 bases and J 1 base, with 4 bases left between them. The CDR3 nucleotides are TGTGCCAGCAGTGACTCGGGATCTGGGGCCAACGTCCTGACTCCA. Translating it yields CASSDSGSGANVLTP.

The chain uses TRBV2 and TRBJ2-7, with 7 bases matching TRBD2. Gene TRBJ2-5 matches the end of the DNA better, so the J call may be wrong. Germline V lookup: CDR1 SNHLY, CDR2 FYNNEI. The CDR3 length is 17 residues. CDR3 nucleotide sequence: TGTGCCAGCAGCGCCGGACGGGGGGATAAGGGCCAAGAGACCCAGTACTTC. Its protein product is CASSAGRGDKGQETQYF.

The chain recombines TRBV7-8 with TRBJ1-1; 7 positions match TRBD1. The V and J ends lost 8 bases and 4 bases, in that order; junction bases with no gene match: 10. The CDR3 contains 14 residues. CDR1 is SGHVS and CDR2 is FQNEAQ in the germline V gene. CDR3 bases: TGTGCCAGCGAACCGACAGGGAGGAGCACTGAAGCTTTCTTT. Protein sequence: CASEPTGRSTEAFF.

The chain has TRBV7-9 and TRBJ1-1; 9 nucleotides agree with TRBD1. Trimming cost V 5 bases and J 3 bases; bases outside gene matches: 7. The CDR3 has 15 residues. Germline values: CDR1 SEHNR, CDR2 FQNEAQ (reference sequence). The CDR3 spells CASSDGTGRDTEAFF. CDR3 nucleotides: TGTGCCAGCAGCGACGGGACAGGGAGGGACACTGAAGCTTTCTTT.

This clonotype has at least ten counts. The chain combines TRBV15 with TRBJ1-5, with a weak D call TRBD1 (5 bases). Trimming left V 8 bases short and J 1 base short, with 12 bases between. This CDR3 contains 14 residues. The germline CDR1 and CDR2 sequences are LNHNV and YYDKDF (reference sequence). In DNA, the CDR3 is TGTGCCACCCACGGGGCAGACAGCAATCAGCCCCAGCATTTT. Protein product: CATHGADSNQPQHF. Full variable domain (outside the CDR3, taken from reference TRBV15 and TRBJ1-5): DAMVIQNPRYQVTQFGKPVTLSCSQTLNHNVMYWYQQKSSQAPKLLFHYYDKDFNNEADTPDNFQSRRPNTSFCFLDIRSPGLGDTAMYLCATHGADSNQPQHFGDGTRLSIL.